One sample yielded the 4 T cell receptor beta chains listed below, sequenced in a study of cytomegalovirus exposure and HLA in healthy donors. The PCR employed 60 Vbeta primers together with 13 Jbeta primers. Sequenced by immunoSEQ multiplex PCR; TCRdb stores in-frame clones only, minus some. The data contain some 110,000 clones, over 75% of them singletons. Sequencing input: PBMCs. The receptor set was obtained from a woman aged 40 to 50 in good health and CMV-seropositive.

The sample holds one count of this clone. Other DNA sequences in this specimen translate into the identical CDR3. The chain joins TRBV6-4 to TRBJ1-1; D is ambiguous. The germline V gene encodes CDR1 MRHNA and CDR2 SNTAGT. V lost 7 bases and J 0 bases, leaving 15 bases between the germline ends. The CDR3 covers 15 residues. CDR3 nucleotide sequence: TGTGCCAGCATGCTAGAGGCGGCAATGAACACTGAAGCTTTCTTT. This gives the protein CASMLEAAMNTEAFF.

This sequence joins TRBV10-3 and TRBJ1-2; TRBD1 matches at 9 bases. V lost 3 bases to trimming and J lost 4 bases; unmatched junction nucleotides: 9. Germline V CDR1 and CDR2: ENHRY, SYGVKD. This CDR3 spans 16 amino acids. CDR3 in amino acids: CAISDEGQGTLYGYTF. The CDR3, as DNA: TGTGCCATCAGTGATGAGGGACAGGGTACTCTCTATGGCTACACCTTC.

J is TRBJ2-7 and V is TRBV15; 9 bases fit TRBD1. The CDR3 consists of 14 residues. The germline V gene encodes CDR1 LNHNV and CDR2 YYDKDF (reference sequence). With V trimmed by 6 bases and J by 2 bases, 5 bases remained unmatched. CDR3 sequence (DNA): TGTGCCACCAGGTGGGGGACAGGGACCTACGAGCAGTACTTC. It is translated as CATRWGTGTYEQYF.

The V gene is TRBV10-3, the J gene TRBJ1-3; tentative D call: TRBD1 (6 bases). There are 18 residues in the CDR3. Germline CDR1 and CDR2: ENHRY and SYGVKD. V lost 3 bases and J 1 base, leaving 19 bases between the germline ends. The CDR3 reads CAISDPGYTGTSGNTIYF. The DNA of the CDR3 is TGTGCCATCAGTGATCCCGGTTACACGGGGACATCTGGAAACACCATATATTTT.